Shown below are 16 T cell receptor beta chains from a single sample sequenced in a study of Tregs in tolerant kidney transplant recipients (dated by TCRdb to between 2018 and 2021). Receptor libraries were prepared by the immunoSEQ multiplex PCR assay. The source is immuneACCESS, and TCRdb retained only in-frame sequences with V and J called. Part of the clones is not carried over; for the studies checked, unresolved V genes explain less than half of this, and the remainder is unexplained. This sample has over 50,000 clones in its table, and 70% to 90% of those were observed once. Of the sample, about 2% is held by the ten largest clones. The sample's time point label, decoded: blood sample drawn before combined kidney and bone marrow transplant. The sequencing here drew on Tregs from blood, taken before the transplant. These receptor sequences come from a human donor who received a combined kidney and bone marrow transplant.

This clone was recorded a few times. The V and J genes are TRBV6-1 and TRBJ1-5, with no clear D. Trimming shortened V by 1 base and J by 7 bases, and 14 bases separated the two germline ends. The CDR3 consists of 15 residues. CDR1 and CDR2 from the germline V gene are MNHNS and SASEGT. This CDR3 is CASSEDWGRGQPQHF. The CDR3 bases are TGTGCCAGCAGTGAAGATTGGGGAAGAGGGCAGCCCCAGCATTTT.

The rearrangement uses TRBV19 and TRBJ2-5, with TRBD1 matching 7 bases. Germline values: CDR1 LNHDA, CDR2 SQIVND (reference sequence). This CDR3 spans 14 amino acids. With V trimmed by 6 bases and J by 5 bases, 9 bases remained unmatched. The chain's CDR3 is CASSLQGRAETQYF. The CDR3 coding sequence is TGTGCCAGTAGCCTACAGGGGCGCGCGGAGACCCAGTACTTC. Combining the CDR3 with reference TRBV19 and TRBJ2-5 gives the whole variable domain DGGITQSPKYLFRKEGQNVTLSCEQNLNHDAMYWYRQDPGQGLRLIYYSQIVNDFQKGDIAEGYSVSREKKESFPLTVTSAQKNPTAFYLCASSLQGRAETQYFGPGTRLLVL.

This sequence joins TRBV27 and TRBJ2-2; no definite D call. The CDR3 runs 14 residues. The germline gives CDR1 MNHEY, CDR2 SMNVEV (reference sequence). Trimming took 2 bases from V and 3 from J, leaving 7 bases between them. The CDR3 reads CASSLVSHTGELFF. CDR3 bases: TGTGCCAGCAGTTTAGTATCACACACCGGGGAGCTGTTTTTT.

The chain has TRBV10-3 and TRBJ2-3; no clear D gene. There are 13 residues in the CDR3. Germline CDR1 is ENHRY and CDR2 is SYGVKD. Deletions cut 9 bases from V and 0 bases from J, with 10 bases between. The CDR3 DNA is TGTGCCATACAAGGCCCTAGCACAGATACGCAGTATTTT. Translated, it gives CAIQGPSTDTQYF.

The rearrangement joins TRBV18 to TRBJ2-1; D might be TRBD1 (8 bases). Trimming removed 5 bases at V and 10 bases at J, with 15 bases between. Looked up from germline, CDR1 is KGHSH and CDR2 is LQKENI. This CDR3 is built from 13 residues. The CDR3 sequence is CASSTGGAGEQFF. CDR3 DNA: TGTGCCAGCTCAACAGGGGGAGCGGGGGAGCAGTTCTTC.

This clone was seen a single time. The chain links TRBV5-5 to TRBJ2-7, with a possible D match to TRBD1 (6 bases). V lost 6 bases to trimming and J lost 4 bases, with 17 bases between them. Germline V gives CDR1 SGHKS, CDR2 YYEKEE (reference sequence). The CDR3 is 14 amino acids. The CDR3 DNA is TGTGCCAGCACCCTGCCAGGGGACAAATACGAGCAGTACTTC. It translates to CASTLPGDKYEQYF. The full variable domain, completed using reference TRBV5-5 and TRBJ2-7, is DAGVTQSPTHLIKTRGQQVTLRCSPISGHKSVSWYQQVLGQGPQFIFQYYEKEERGRGNFPDRFSARQFPNYSSELNVNALLLGDSALYLCASTLPGDKYEQYFGPGTRLTVT.

The chain has TRBV30 and TRBJ2-5; D uncertain. The CDR3 has 12 amino acids. Germline V gene sequence: CDR1 GTSNPN, CDR2 SVGIG (reference sequence). V was pared by 0 bases and J by 5 bases, with 7 bases between. For the CDR3, the DNA is TGTGCCTGGAGTGTAGGCACTGAGACCCAGTACTTC. Translated, it gives CAWSVGTETQYF.

The V and J genes are TRBV19 and TRBJ1-5, with D possibly matching TRBD1 (5 bases). The ends were cut back, 5 bases at V and 3 bases at J, with 14 bases in the middle. Per the germline V gene, CDR1 is LNHDA and CDR2 is SQIVND (reference sequence). The CDR3 sequence is 15 residues long. The CDR3 sequence is CASSLGTALNQPQHF. CDR3 in DNA: TGTGCCAGTAGTCTCGGGACGGCCCTCAATCAGCCCCAGCATTTT.

The chain carries TRBV21-1 and TRBJ2-1; the table's D call, TRBD1, has no DNA check behind it. TRBV21-1 corresponds to a pseudogene. The CDR3 has 15 residues. The CDR3, as DNA: TGTGCCAGCAGCATGGACAGGAGGTATTACAATGAGCAGTTCTTC. The encoded protein is CASSMDRRYYNEQFF.

This rearrangement joins TRBV6-5 to TRBJ1-2; a possible D gene is TRBD1 (6 bases). Germline V lookup: CDR1 MNHEY, CDR2 SVGAGI. This CDR3 comprises 15 residues. V dropped 2 bases and J dropped 3 bases, with 13 bases sitting between them. CDR3 protein: CASSYVPGGYYGYTF. In DNA form, the CDR3 reads TGTGCCAGCAGTTACGTTCCTGGGGGCTACTATGGCTACACCTTC.

V is TRBV6-1 and J is TRBJ2-5, with TRBD1 matching over 11 bases. V dropped 6 bases and J dropped 7; count of bases not matched to a gene: 4. The CDR3 has 13 amino acids. Looked up from germline, CDR1 is MNHNS and CDR2 is SASEGT. CDR3 DNA: TGTGCCAGCAGGCCGGGACAGGGGGTGACCCAGTACTTC. Translation: CASRPGQGVTQYF.

In its sample, this clone was seen once. This chain uses TRBV2 with TRBJ1-2; TRBD1 aligns across 7 bases. The CDR3 has 11 amino acids. V lost 10 bases to trimming and J lost 6 bases; unmatched junction nucleotides: 5. Germline V gene lookup returns CDR1 SNHLY and CDR2 FYNNEI. CDR3 region: CATYDRDGYTF. The CDR3 DNA follows: TGTGCCACCTATGACAGGGATGGCTACACCTTC.

The chain is built from TRBV5-4 and TRBJ1-3; the match to TRBD1 covers 7 bases. Germline CDR1 and CDR2: SGHNT and YYREEE (reference sequence). Trimming removed 4 bases from V and 0 bases from J; junction bases left unmatched: 4. This CDR3 is built from 15 residues. CDR3 sequence reads: CASSLGQPSGNTIYF. In DNA form, the CDR3 reads TGTGCCAGCAGCCTGGGACAGCCCTCTGGAAACACCATATATTTT.

The CDR3 DNA follows: TGTGCCAGCTCACCACCTTTGGGGGGTGCAGCCAAAAACATTCAGTACTTC. Translating gives CASSPPLGGAAKNIQYF. The chain links TRBV18 to TRBJ2-4; the D gene is possibly TRBD2 (6 bases). Germline CDR1 reads KGHSH; CDR2 reads LQKENI. The germline V and J ends were trimmed by 0 bases and 0 bases, with 12 bases remaining between them. There are 17 residues in the CDR3.

J is TRBJ2-2 and V is TRBV10-1; the D gene could be TRBD1 or TRBD2 (5 bases each). The CDR3 is made up of 15 amino acids. The V gene lost 6 bases and the J gene lost 0 bases, with 11 bases spanning the gap. Germline-derived CDR1 and CDR2 are WNHNN and SYGVQD (reference sequence). In nucleotides, the CDR3 is TGCGCCAGCAGCCTTGGGGGATCGAACACCGGGGAGCTGTTTTTT. Residues: CASSLGGSNTGELFF.

This chain connects TRBV5-6 to TRBJ2-5; 13 bases align to TRBD2. CDR1 is SGHDT, CDR2 YYEEEE, per germline. J gave up 0 bases and V 3 bases, and 5 bases lay outside the gene matches. The CDR3 totals 17 residues. The CDR3 DNA reads TGTGCCAGCAGCTACGGACTAGCGGGAGCATACCAAGAGACCCAGTACTTC. It is translated as CASSYGLAGAYQETQYF.